The 30 T cell receptor beta chains below were found in one sample sequenced in a study of cytomegalovirus exposure and HLA in healthy donors. PCR amplification relied on 60 Vbeta primers (plus 13 Jbeta primers). Here immunoSEQ multiplex PCR was the method, and the copy in TCRdb shows in-frame clones only, minus some. The data contain 100,000 or so clones, 77% of them singletons. Material: PBMCs. Receptors originate from a man aged 40-55 years in good health and CMV-seropositive.

A note on this clone: The junction does not match germline at one end; this may be a read error. The chain has TRBV7-9 and TRBJ2-3; D perhaps matches TRBD1 (6 bases). The CDR3 sequence is 13 residues long. Germline CDR1 reads SEHNR; CDR2 reads FQNEAQ (reference sequence). The CDR3 sequence: CSSSNPSGAPQYF. In nucleotides, the CDR3 is TGTTCCAGCAGCAACCCTTCAGGGGCTCCGCAGTATTTT.

Comment on this clone: The missing conserved phenylalanine or tryptophan at the end of this CDR3 makes a read error likely. The chain carries TRBV6-1 and TRBJ1-2, with 11 positions matching TRBD1. Germline V gene lookup returns CDR1 MNHNS and CDR2 SASEGT. Trimming took 7 bases from V and 5 from J; bases not matched to a gene: 9. The CDR3 totals 15 residues. CDR3 sequence: CASNKGQGARYGYTL. CDR3 nucleotide sequence: TGTGCCAGCAACAAAGGACAGGGGGCGCGGTATGGCTACACCCTC.

This clone has just a few counts. The genes are TRBV18 and TRBJ2-4; perhaps TRBD1 as D (6 bases). Germline values: CDR1 KGHSH, CDR2 LQKENI. V lost 1 base and J 7 bases, leaving 17 bases between the germline ends. The CDR3 sequence is 16 residues long. CDR3 region: CASSPLKALTGNIQYF. The CDR3 DNA reads as TGTGCCAGCTCACCACTAAAGGCACTAACAGGGAACATTCAGTACTTC.

Concerning this clone: One end of the junction does not line up with germline, which may come from a read error. J is TRBJ2-6 and V is TRBV7-2, with D perhaps matching TRBD2 (6 bases). CDR3 length equals 17 residues. Germline V gene data show CDR1 as SGHTA and CDR2 as FQGNSA. The CDR3 DNA sequence: TGTGCCAGCAGCTCAATGGGGGGTATGGCTGGGGCCAACGGCCTGACTTTC. Translating gives CASSSMGGMAGANGLTF.

The chain combines TRBV2 with TRBJ1-5, with a possible D match to TRBD1 (6 bases). Germline CDR1 and CDR2: SNHLY and FYNNEI. The V and J ends lost 6 bases and 0 bases respectively, with 12 bases between them. CDR3 length equals 15 residues. CDR3 protein: CASSSTGNSNQPQHF. In DNA form, the CDR3 reads TGTGCCAGCAGCTCCACAGGGAATAGCAATCAGCCCCAGCATTTT.

The chain uses TRBV7-2 and TRBJ1-5; TRBD1 might be the D (5 bases). V was trimmed by 4 bases and J by 1 base, leaving 11 bases between them. Germline values: CDR1 SGHTA, CDR2 FQGNSA. The CDR3 has 15 amino acids. This CDR3 reads CASSWGRGSNQPQHF. The CDR3 DNA follows: TGTGCCAGCAGCTGGGGGAGGGGCAGCAATCAGCCCCAGCATTTT. Full variable domain (remainder filled in from reference TRBV7-2 and TRBJ1-5): GAGVSQSPSNKVTEKGKDVELRCDPISGHTALYWYRQSLGQGLEFLIYFQGNSAPDKSGLPSDRFSAERTGGSVSTLTIQRTQQEDSAVYLCASSWGRGSNQPQHFGDGTRLSIL.

This clone was recorded a few times. The chain uses TRBV5-8 and TRBJ2-2, with no clear D. The CDR3 has 15 residues. Per the germline V gene, CDR1 is SGHTS and CDR2 is YDEGEE. V was pared by 4 bases and J by 5 bases, with 15 bases between. Here the CDR3 DNA reads TGTGCCAGCAGCCCAGTTAATACCTGGACCGGGGAGCTGTTTTTT. This sequence encodes CASSPVNTWTGELFF.

J is TRBJ1-5 and V is TRBV2; D uncertain. Germline V lookup: CDR1 SNHLY, CDR2 FYNNEI. Trimming removed 3 bases from V and 0 bases from J, with 6 bases in between. This CDR3 is built from 14 residues. The CDR3 spells CASSDDYSNQPQHF. CDR3 DNA: TGTGCCAGCAGTGACGACTATAGCAATCAGCCCCAGCATTTT.

The rearrangement links TRBV6-1 to TRBJ1-2; D remains unclear. The germline V gene encodes CDR1 MNHNS and CDR2 SASEGT. Trimming stripped 2 bases from V and 0 bases from J, with 13 bases between. The CDR3 extends over 16 amino acids. CDR3 nucleotide sequence: TGTGCCAGCAGTGAAACCGTGGGCCTGGCTAACTATGGCTACACCTTC. It codes for CASSETVGLANYGYTF.

The V and J genes are TRBV11-1 and TRBJ2-1, with D tentatively TRBD2 (6 bases). The ends were cut back, 5 bases at V and 4 bases at J, with 18 bases in the middle. The CDR3 is 16 residues long. CDR1 and CDR2 from the germline V gene are SGHAT and FQDESV (reference sequence). CDR3 nucleotides: TGTGCCAGCAGCACTCGATCTAGCGTCCAATACAATGAGCAGTTCTTC. Protein: CASSTRSSVQYNEQFF.

V usage is TRBV5-1 and J usage is TRBJ2-7; D not certain. V lost 4 bases and J lost 0, with 11 bases in between. Germline CDR1 is SGHRS and CDR2 is YFSETQ. CDR3 length: 14 amino acids. This CDR3 is CASSLDDISYEQYF. The CDR3 DNA is TGCGCCAGCAGCCTGGATGACATCTCCTACGAGCAGTACTTC.

V is TRBV11-2 and J is TRBJ2-2; 10 bases are shared with TRBD2. The CDR3 is made up of 17 amino acids. Germline lookup yields CDR1 SGHAT and CDR2 FQNNGV. V lost 5 bases and J lost 6; bases outside the gene matches: 12. DNA of the CDR3: TGTGCCAGCAGCCCTAGGAGCGGGGGGGCGCACCCCGGGGAGCTGTTTTTT. This codes for CASSPRSGGAHPGELFF.

V is TRBV2 and J is TRBJ1-4; tentatively, D is TRBD1 (6 bases). This CDR3 is 14 amino acids long. Trimming pared 5 bases from V and 7 bases from J, leaving 14 bases between. Germline-derived CDR1 and CDR2 are SNHLY and FYNNEI. In DNA, the CDR3 is TGTGCCAGCAGTATCAGGGGAAACGGTGAAAAACTGTTTTTT. Translating gives CASSIRGNGEKLFF.

The chain links TRBV7-9 to TRBJ2-3; 10 bases are a match to TRBD2. CDR1 and CDR2 from the germline V gene are SEHNR and FQNEAQ (reference sequence). CDR3 length: 17 amino acids. Trimming at V came to 5 bases and at J to 0 bases, leaving 8 bases not matched to a gene. CDR3 sequence (DNA): TGTGCCAGCAGCCCGGGTAGCGGGGGGACTAGCACAGATACGCAGTATTTT. It is translated as CASSPGSGGTSTDTQYF. The full variable domain, with the rest looked up from reference TRBV7-9 and TRBJ2-3, is DTGVSQNPRHKITKRGQNVTFRCDPISEHNRLYWYRQTLGQGPEFLTYFQNEAQLEKSRLLSDRFSAERPKGSFSTLEIQRTEQGDSAMYLCASSPGSGGTSTDTQYFGPGTRLTVL.

The genes are TRBV7-9 and TRBJ2-5; TRBD1 matches 7 bases. This CDR3 is built from 14 residues. Germline V gene sequence: CDR1 SEHNR, CDR2 FQNEAQ (reference sequence). V shed 5 bases and J 2 bases; nucleotides not matched to a gene: 5. The DNA of the CDR3 is TGTGCCAGCAGCCGGACAGGATTACAAGAGACCCAGTACTTC. This gives the protein CASSRTGLQETQYF.

The V and J genes are TRBV4-1 and TRBJ2-1, with 8 bases identical to TRBD2. The V segment lost 2 bases and the J segment 4 bases; nucleotides outside the gene matches: 19. The CDR3 totals 20 residues. Germline CDR1 is MGHRA and CDR2 is YSYEKL. CDR3 amino acids: CASSQPRGGIPTVKYNEQFF. For the CDR3, the DNA is TGCGCCAGCAGCCAACCACGGGGGGGCATCCCCACGGTAAAATACAATGAGCAGTTCTTC.

The chain uses TRBV5-1 and TRBJ2-5; 9 bases line up with TRBD2. Trimming cost V 2 bases and J 1 base; bases outside gene matches: 3. CDR3 length: 15 amino acids. Germline lookup yields CDR1 SGHRS and CDR2 YFSETQ. CDR3 amino acids: CASSFLAGPQETQYF. For the CDR3, the DNA is TGCGCCAGCAGCTTCCTAGCGGGGCCCCAAGAGACCCAGTACTTC.

The DNA for the CDR3 is TGTGCCAGCAGCTTAGCAACCAGGGAGGGCGATGAGCAGTTCTTC. It encodes CASSLATREGDEQFF. The rearrangement uses TRBV7-3 and TRBJ2-1; 7 positions match TRBD2. Germline V gene sequence: CDR1 SGHTA, CDR2 FQGTGA. The CDR3 consists of 15 residues. V gave up 2 bases and J gave up 8 bases; unmatched junction bases: 9.

V and J are TRBV9 and TRBJ1-6; D remains ambiguous. V gave up 0 bases and J gave up 10 bases, with 8 bases separating them. CDR1 is SGDLS and CDR2 is YYNGEE in the germline V gene. The CDR3 runs to 13 residues. The CDR3 DNA sequence: TGTGCCAGCAGCGTAGCCCGGGGATCACCCCTCCACTTT. Protein sequence: CASSVARGSPLHF. Full variable domain (rest looked up from reference TRBV9 and TRBJ1-6): DSGVTQTPKHLITATGQRVTLRCSPRSGDLSVYWYQQSLDQGLQFLIQYYNGEERAKGNILERFSAQQFPDLHSELNLSSLELGDSALYFCASSVARGSPLHFGNGTRLTVT.

This sequence joins TRBV6-5 and TRBJ2-7; TRBD1 matches 8 bases. In germline, CDR1 is MNHEY, CDR2 SVGAGI. V shed 1 base and J 2 bases; nucleotides not matched to a gene: 4. CDR3 length: 15 residues. CDR3 nucleotides: TGTGCCAGCAGTTACTGGGGACAGGCAGCCTACGAGCAGTACTTC. It specifies CASSYWGQAAYEQYF.

The chain couples TRBV7-8 to TRBJ1-1; D might be TRBD1 (5 bases). Germline loops: CDR1 SGHVS, CDR2 FQNEAQ. Deletions cut 6 bases from V and 4 bases from J, with 18 bases between. The CDR3 contains 15 residues. The CDR3 spells CASSPRRGRVTEAFF. The CDR3 bases are TGTGCCAGCAGTCCAAGGAGGGGTCGGGTCACTGAAGCTTTCTTT.

V gene TRBV7-9 combines with J gene TRBJ1-2; TRBD1 is a possible D gene (6 bases). The CDR3 covers 13 residues. In germline, CDR1 is SEHNR, CDR2 FQNEAQ (reference sequence). CDR3 in amino acids: CSGWGLTNYGYTF. DNA of the CDR3: TGTTCCGGTTGGGGGCTAACTAACTATGGCTACACCTTC. Looking up the rest from reference TRBV7-9 and TRBJ1-2 gives the full variable domain: DTGVSQNPRHKITKRGQNVTFRCDPISEHNRLYWYRQTLGQGPEFLTYFQNEAQLEKSRLLSDRFSAERPKGSFSTLEIQRTEQGDSAMYLCSGWGLTNYGYTFGSGTRLTVV.

This clone was observed a few times. In DNA form, the CDR3 reads TGTGCCAGCAGCCGGGATTCACCCCTCCACTTT. It encodes CASSRDSPLHF. This chain uses TRBV2 with TRBJ1-6; D gene unclear. This CDR3 has 11 residues. CDR1 is SNHLY and CDR2 is FYNNEI in the germline V gene. V gave up 6 bases and J gave up 8 bases, with 5 bases separating them.

The gene calls are TRBV9 and TRBJ2-7; no clear D. V dropped 2 bases and J dropped 2 bases, with 17 bases sitting between them. CDR1 and CDR2 from the germline V gene are SGDLS and YYNGEE. The CDR3 totals 16 residues. The CDR3 loop reads CASSVGAHDLTYEQYF. In DNA, the CDR3 is TGTGCCAGCAGCGTCGGAGCTCACGACCTAACCTACGAGCAGTACTTC.

This rearrangement joins TRBV6-5 to TRBJ2-5, with 9 bases matching TRBD1. The CDR3 runs to 13 residues. V dropped 6 bases and J dropped 5; count of bases not matched to a gene: 4. CDR1 is MNHEY and CDR2 is SVGAGI in the germline V gene. The CDR3 DNA follows: TGTGCCAGCAGCCAGACAGGGGGGGAGACCCAGTACTTC. It is translated as CASSQTGGETQYF.

There are a few counts of this clone. The chain employs TRBV20-1 and TRBJ1-2, with D possibly TRBD1 on 5 matching bases. This CDR3 comprises 10 residues. CDR1 and CDR2 from the germline V gene are DFQATT and SNEGSKA (reference sequence). V gave up 4 bases and J gave up 6 bases, with 6 bases separating them. Here the CDR3 reads CSATRDGYTF. In DNA, the CDR3 is TGCAGTGCTACCAGGGATGGCTACACCTTC.

This chain joins TRBV2 and TRBJ2-1; a possible D gene is TRBD2 (6 bases). V was clipped by 5 bases and J by 6 bases, with 17 bases between them. Germline V gene lookup returns CDR1 SNHLY and CDR2 FYNNEI. The CDR3 is 15 residues long. The CDR3 loop is CASSPRLGSGNEQFF. The DNA of the CDR3 is TGTGCCAGCAGTCCTCGACTAGGCTCGGGCAATGAGCAGTTCTTC. Variable domain in full (rest from reference TRBV2 and TRBJ2-1): EPEVTQTPSHQVTQMGQEVILRCVPISNHLYFYWYRQILGQKVEFLVSFYNNEISEKSEIFDDQFSVERPDGSNFTLKIRSTKLEDSAMYFCASSPRLGSGNEQFFGPGTRLTVL.

The V gene is TRBV20-1, the J gene TRBJ2-7, with TRBD1 as a possible D gene (5 bases). CDR3 length: 11 residues. The germline V and J ends were trimmed by 6 bases and 0 bases, with 6 bases remaining between them. Germline values: CDR1 DFQATT, CDR2 SNEGSKA (reference sequence). Here the CDR3 reads CSARDSYEQYF. CDR3 coding DNA: TGCAGTGCCAGGGACTCCTACGAGCAGTACTTC.

This chain connects TRBV18 to TRBJ2-5, with TRBD1 as a possible D gene (6 bases). V dropped 6 bases and J dropped 11 bases, with 16 bases sitting between them. Germline V gives CDR1 KGHSH, CDR2 LQKENI. The CDR3 is 12 residues long. The CDR3 sequence is CASSQQGRWQYF. In nucleotides, the CDR3 is TGTGCCAGCTCTCAACAGGGCCGTTGGCAGTACTTC.

The chain uses TRBV18 and TRBJ2-3, with a tentative D call TRBD2 (5 bases). Looked up from germline, CDR1 is KGHSH and CDR2 is LQKENI. Trimming pared 3 bases from V and 3 bases from J, leaving 19 bases between. The CDR3 is 17 residues long. The CDR3 sequence is CASSPDRGLVGTDTQYF. The CDR3 DNA sequence: TGTGCCAGCTCACCCGACCGGGGATTGGTGGGGACAGATACGCAGTATTTT.